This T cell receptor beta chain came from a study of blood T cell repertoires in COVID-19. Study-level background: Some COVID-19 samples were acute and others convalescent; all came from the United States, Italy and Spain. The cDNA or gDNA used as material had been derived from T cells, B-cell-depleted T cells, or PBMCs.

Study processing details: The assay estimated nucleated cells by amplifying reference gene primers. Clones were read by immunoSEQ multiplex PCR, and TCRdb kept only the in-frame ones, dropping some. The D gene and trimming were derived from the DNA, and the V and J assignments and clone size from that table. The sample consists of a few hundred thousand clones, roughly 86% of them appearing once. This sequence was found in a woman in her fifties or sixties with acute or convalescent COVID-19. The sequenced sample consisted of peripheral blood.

The CDR3 coding sequence is TGCAGCGATTGGACACGTCGGGAGACCCAGTACTTC. Its protein product is CSDWTRRETQYF. The genes are TRBV29-1 and TRBJ2-5; D may be TRBD1 (5 bases). The CDR3 is 12 amino acids. Germline V CDR1 and CDR2: SQVTM, ANQGSEA. Trimming pared 7 bases from V and 5 bases from J, leaving 14 bases between.